The present T cell receptor (beta chain) was sequenced within a study of shared clonotypes between healthy human individuals. CDR1 is MDHEN, CDR2 SYDVKM, per germline. CDR3 length: 16 residues. V was pared by 2 bases and J by 4 bases, with 15 bases between. Repertoires were generated with immunoSEQ multiplex PCR, while TCRdb's copy carries only in-frame clones and drops some. The data show about 2 million clones, with around 96% seen just once and roughly 1% held by the top ten. Naive CD8 cells lacked CD45RO, underwent positive selection for CCR7 and left out terminally differentiated effector memory CD45RA+ cells.

The sequence came from a young man in good health. The V and J genes are TRBV28 and TRBJ2-1; no reliable D call. The sample comprised naive CD8+ T cells sorted from blood. The CDR3 protein is CASSLVLGSTYNEQFF. In nucleotides, the CDR3 is TGTGCCAGCAGTTTAGTCCTAGGAAGTACGTACAATGAGCAGTTCTTC.